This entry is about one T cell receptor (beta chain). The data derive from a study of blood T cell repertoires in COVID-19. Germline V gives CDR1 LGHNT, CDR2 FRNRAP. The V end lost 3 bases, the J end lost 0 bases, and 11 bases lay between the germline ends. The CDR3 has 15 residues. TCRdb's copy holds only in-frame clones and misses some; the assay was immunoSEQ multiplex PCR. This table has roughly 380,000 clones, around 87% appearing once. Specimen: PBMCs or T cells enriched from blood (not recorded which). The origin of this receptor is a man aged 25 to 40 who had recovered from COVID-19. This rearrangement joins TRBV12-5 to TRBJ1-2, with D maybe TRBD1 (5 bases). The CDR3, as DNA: TGTGCTAGTGGTTTCCTCGGCAGGGCTAACTATGGCTACACCTTC. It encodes CASGFLGRANYGYTF.